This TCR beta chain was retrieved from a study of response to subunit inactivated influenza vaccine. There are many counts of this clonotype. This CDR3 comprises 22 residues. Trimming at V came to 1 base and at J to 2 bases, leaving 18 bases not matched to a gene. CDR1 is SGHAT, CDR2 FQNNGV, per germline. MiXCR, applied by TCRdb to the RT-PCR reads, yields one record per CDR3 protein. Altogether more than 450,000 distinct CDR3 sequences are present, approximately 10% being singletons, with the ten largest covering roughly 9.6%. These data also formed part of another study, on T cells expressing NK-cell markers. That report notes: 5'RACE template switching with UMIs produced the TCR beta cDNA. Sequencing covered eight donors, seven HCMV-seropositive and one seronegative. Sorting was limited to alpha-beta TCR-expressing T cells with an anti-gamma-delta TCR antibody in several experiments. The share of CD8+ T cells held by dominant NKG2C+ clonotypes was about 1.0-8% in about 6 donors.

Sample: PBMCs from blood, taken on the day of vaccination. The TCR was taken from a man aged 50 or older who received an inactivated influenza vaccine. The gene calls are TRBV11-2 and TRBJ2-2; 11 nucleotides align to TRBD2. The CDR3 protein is CASSLVSRVTSGGRRNTGELFF. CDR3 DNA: TGTGCCAGCAGCTTAGTATCGCGTGTCACTAGCGGGGGACGCCGAAACACCGGGGAGCTGTTTTTT.